The rows below give T cell receptor beta chains drawn from one sample of a study of T cell responses to AZD1222 COVID-19 vaccine. The repertoire was sequenced with immunoSEQ multiplex PCR; TCRdb's copy has only in-frame clones and lacks some. Here the sample spans about 87,000 clones, over 75% being singletons. The starting material was peripheral blood, obtained on day 0 of AZD1222 vaccination. The receptors derive from an adult in good health. The CDR3 runs from the conserved cysteine through the conserved F or W. D genes are given only for firm matches. Not every row has a clone size; where given, it reads once, few, many or a size class.

abundance: .; d_gene: TRBD2; v_gene: TRBV6-5; j_gene: TRBJ2-1; CDR3aa: CASSQTSGRGGEQFF; CDR3nt: TGTGCCAGCAGTCAGACTAGCGGGAGAGGTGGTGAGCAGTTCTTC
abundance: .; d_gene: TRBD2; v_gene: TRBV10-3; j_gene: TRBJ2-7; CDR3aa: CAISDWTSGSPEQYF; CDR3nt: TGTGCCATCAGTGACTGGACTAGCGGGAGCCCCGAGCAGTACTTC
abundance: .; d_gene: .; v_gene: TRBV3-1/TRBV3-2; j_gene: TRBJ2-3; CDR3aa: CASSPPGLDTQYF; CDR3nt: TGTGCCAGCAGTCCCCCGGGACTAGATACGCAGTATTTT
abundance: .; d_gene: .; v_gene: TRBV3-1/TRBV3-2; j_gene: TRBJ2-4; CDR3aa: CASSQDPVGHIQYF; CDR3nt: TGTGCCAGCAGCCAAGACCCGGTGGGGCACATTCAGTACTTC
abundance: .; d_gene: .; v_gene: TRBV28; j_gene: TRBJ1-4; CDR3aa: CASRTPGKASRKLFF; CDR3nt: TGTGCCAGCAGGACACCGGGGAAGGCGAGTCGAAAACTGTTTTTT
abundance: .; d_gene: .; v_gene: TRBV19; j_gene: TRBJ2-1; CDR3aa: CASTPPGSRYYNEQFF; CDR3nt: TGTGCCAGTACCCCGCCGGGTTCTCGGTATTACAATGAGCAGTTCTTC
abundance: .; d_gene: TRBD1; v_gene: TRBV24-1; j_gene: TRBJ2-2; CDR3aa: CATSDSGQGITGELFF; CDR3nt: TGTGCCACCAGTGATTCGGGACAGGGGATCACCGGGGAGCTGTTTTTT
abundance: .; d_gene: TRBD1; v_gene: TRBV2; j_gene: TRBJ2-1; CDR3aa: CANSVYIQGANNEQFF; CDR3nt: TGTGCCAACAGTGTATACATCCAGGGGGCGAACAATGAGCAGTTCTTC
abundance: .; d_gene: .; v_gene: TRBV7-9; j_gene: TRBJ1-5; CDR3aa: CASSYDFSQPQHF; CDR3nt: TGTGCCAGCAGCTACGATTTTAGTCAGCCCCAGCATTTT
abundance: .; d_gene: .; v_gene: TRBV5-1; j_gene: TRBJ2-2; CDR3aa: CASSLVSVTGELFF; CDR3nt: TGCGCCAGCAGCTTGGTGTCGGTCACCGGGGAGCTGTTTTTT
abundance: .; d_gene: .; v_gene: TRBV28; j_gene: TRBJ1-1; CDR3aa: CASSLITENTEAFF; CDR3nt: TGTGCCAGCAGTTTAATCACAGAGAACACTGAAGCTTTCTTT
abundance: .; d_gene: .; v_gene: TRBV3-1/TRBV3-2; j_gene: TRBJ1-3; CDR3aa: CASSNSAGVSGNTIYF; CDR3nt: TGTGCCAGCAGCAATTCAGCGGGGGTTTCTGGAAACACCATATATTTT
abundance: .; d_gene: .; v_gene: TRBV12-3/TRBV12-4; j_gene: TRBJ1-1; CDR3aa: CASSLVWTEAFF; CDR3nt: TGTGCCAGCAGTTTGGTCTGGACTGAAGCTTTCTTT
abundance: few; d_gene: .; v_gene: TRBV6-2/TRBV6-3; j_gene: TRBJ1-1; CDR3aa: CASSYAGMNTEAFF; CDR3nt: TGTGCCAGCAGTTACGCAGGTATGAACACTGAAGCTTTCTTT
abundance: .; d_gene: .; v_gene: TRBV19; j_gene: TRBJ2-2; CDR3aa: CASSTDGDTGELFF; CDR3nt: TGTGCCAGTAGTACGGACGGGGACACCGGGGAGCTGTTTTTT
abundance: .; d_gene: .; v_gene: TRBV5-5; j_gene: TRBJ1-1; CDR3aa: CASSLFQSGAFEGTEAFF; CDR3nt: TGTGCCAGCAGCTTGTTTCAATCTGGTGCCTTCGAAGGGACTGAAGCTTTCTTT
abundance: .; d_gene: .; v_gene: TRBV5-1; j_gene: TRBJ2-7; CDR3aa: CASSTRLDLRALGNEQYF; CDR3nt: TGCGCCAGCAGCACCAGGCTTGACCTCAGGGCCTTGGGAAACGAGCAGTACTTC
abundance: .; d_gene: TRBD2; v_gene: TRBV28; j_gene: TRBJ2-1; CDR3aa: CASRVAGGKYNEQFF; CDR3nt: TGTGCCAGCAGGGTAGCGGGAGGGAAGTACAATGAGCAGTTCTTC
abundance: once; d_gene: TRBD1; v_gene: TRBV24-1; j_gene: TRBJ2-7; CDR3aa: CATSDFGGTGGYEQYF; CDR3nt: TGTGCCACCAGTGATTTTGGGGGGACAGGGGGCTACGAGCAGTACTTC
abundance: .; d_gene: TRBD2; v_gene: TRBV5-1; j_gene: TRBJ2-1; CDR3aa: CASSFGASTSAEQFF; CDR3nt: TGCGCCAGCAGCTTCGGGGCTAGTACTAGCGCTGAGCAGTTCTTC
abundance: .; d_gene: .; v_gene: TRBV6-5; j_gene: TRBJ1-5; CDR3aa: CASSLRDGKNQPQHF; CDR3nt: TGTGCCAGCAGCCTCCGGGACGGAAAAAATCAGCCCCAGCATTTT
abundance: .; d_gene: .; v_gene: TRBV6-1; j_gene: TRBJ1-1; CDR3aa: CASSEANRYARNTEAFF; CDR3nt: TGTGCCAGCAGTGAAGCAAACCGTTATGCCAGAAACACTGAAGCTTTCTTT
abundance: .; d_gene: .; v_gene: TRBV23-1; j_gene: TRBJ1-3; CDR3aa: CASTDGRGEVHFSGNTIYF; CDR3nt: TGCGCCAGCACAGACGGACGGGGCGAAGTTCATTTCTCTGGAAACACCATATATTTT
abundance: .; d_gene: TRBD1; v_gene: TRBV3-1/TRBV3-2; j_gene: TRBJ1-1; CDR3aa: CASSQLRTGATEAFF; CDR3nt: TGTGCCAGCAGCCAACTAAGGACAGGGGCCACTGAAGCTTTCTTT
abundance: .; d_gene: .; v_gene: TRBV19; j_gene: TRBJ1-1; CDR3aa: CASSITGELYRAFF; CDR3nt: TGTGCCAGTAGTATAACTGGGGAGCTCTATCGGGCTTTCTTT
abundance: few; d_gene: .; v_gene: TRBV18; j_gene: TRBJ2-7; CDR3aa: CASSPPGWNEQYF; CDR3nt: TGTGCCAGCTCACCTCCAGGATGGAATGAGCAGTACTTC